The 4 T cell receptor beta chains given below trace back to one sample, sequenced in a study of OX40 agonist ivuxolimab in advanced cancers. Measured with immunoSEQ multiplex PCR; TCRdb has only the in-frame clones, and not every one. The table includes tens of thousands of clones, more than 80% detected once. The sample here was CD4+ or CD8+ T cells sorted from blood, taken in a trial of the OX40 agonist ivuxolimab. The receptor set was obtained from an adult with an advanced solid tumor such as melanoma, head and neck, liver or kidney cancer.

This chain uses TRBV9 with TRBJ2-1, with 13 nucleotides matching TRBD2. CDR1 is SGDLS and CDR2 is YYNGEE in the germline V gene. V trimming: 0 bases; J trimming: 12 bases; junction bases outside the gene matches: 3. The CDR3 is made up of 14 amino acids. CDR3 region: CASSVGTSGSWQFF. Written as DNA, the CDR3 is TGTGCCAGCAGCGTAGGGACTAGCGGGAGTTGGCAGTTCTTC.

The CDR3 DNA is TGCAGCGTACTAGGACAGGGGGATGAAAAACTGTTTTTT. It codes for CSVLGQGDEKLFF. The V call is TRBV29-1, the J call TRBJ1-4; 10 positions agree with TRBD1. The V and J ends lost 6 bases and 6 bases, in that order; junction bases with no gene match: 4. This CDR3 region has 13 residues. In germline, CDR1 is SQVTM, CDR2 ANQGSEA.

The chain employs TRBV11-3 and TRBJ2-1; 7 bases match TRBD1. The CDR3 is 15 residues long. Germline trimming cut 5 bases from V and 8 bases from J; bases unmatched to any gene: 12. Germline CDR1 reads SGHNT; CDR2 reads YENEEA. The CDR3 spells CASSEGQSVEDEQFF. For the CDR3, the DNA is TGTGCCAGCAGCGAGGGACAGTCGGTGGAGGATGAGCAGTTCTTC.

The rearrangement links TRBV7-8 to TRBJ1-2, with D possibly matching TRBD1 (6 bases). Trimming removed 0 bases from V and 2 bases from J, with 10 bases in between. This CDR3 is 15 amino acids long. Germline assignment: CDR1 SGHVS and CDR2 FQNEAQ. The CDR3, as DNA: TGTGCCAGCAGCTTAGCGCCAGGGGTGAACTATGGCTACACCTTC. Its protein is CASSLAPGVNYGYTF. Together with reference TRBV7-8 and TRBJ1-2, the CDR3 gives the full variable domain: GAGVSQSPRYKVAKRGQDVALRCDPISGHVSLFWYQQALGQGPEFLTYFQNEAQLDKSGLPSDRFFAERPEGSVSTLKIQRTQQEDSAVYLCASSLAPGVNYGYTFGSGTRLTVV.